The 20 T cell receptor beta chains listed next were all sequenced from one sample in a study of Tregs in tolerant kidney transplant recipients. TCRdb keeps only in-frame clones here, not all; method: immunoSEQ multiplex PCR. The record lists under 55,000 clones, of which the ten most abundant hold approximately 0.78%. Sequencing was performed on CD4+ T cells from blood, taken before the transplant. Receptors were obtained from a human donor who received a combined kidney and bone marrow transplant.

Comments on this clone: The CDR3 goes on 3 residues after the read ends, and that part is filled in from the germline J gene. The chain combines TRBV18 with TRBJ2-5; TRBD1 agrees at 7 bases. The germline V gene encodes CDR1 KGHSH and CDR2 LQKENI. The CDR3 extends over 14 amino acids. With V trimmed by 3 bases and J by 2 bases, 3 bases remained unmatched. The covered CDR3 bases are TGTGCCAGCTCACCTCCGGGACAGCAAGAGACC. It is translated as CASSPPGQQET. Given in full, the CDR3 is CASSPPGQQETQYF.

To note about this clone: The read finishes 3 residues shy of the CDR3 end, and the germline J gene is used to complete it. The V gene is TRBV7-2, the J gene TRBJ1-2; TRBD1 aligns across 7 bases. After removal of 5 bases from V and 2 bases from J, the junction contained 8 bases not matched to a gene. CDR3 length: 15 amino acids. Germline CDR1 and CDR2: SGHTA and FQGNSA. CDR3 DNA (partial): TGTGCCAGCAGCACCGCCCCGGGACAGAACTATGGC. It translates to CASSTAPGQNYG. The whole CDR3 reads CASSTAPGQNYGYTF.

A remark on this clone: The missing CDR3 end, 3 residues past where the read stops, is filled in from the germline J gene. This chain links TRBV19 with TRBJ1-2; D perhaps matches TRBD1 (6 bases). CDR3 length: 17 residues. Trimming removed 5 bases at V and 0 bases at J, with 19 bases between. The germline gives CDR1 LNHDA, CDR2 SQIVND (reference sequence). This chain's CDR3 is CASSPTSGADSNYGYTF. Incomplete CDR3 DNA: TGTGCCAGTAGTCCAACCTCAGGGGCAGATTCTAACTATGGC.

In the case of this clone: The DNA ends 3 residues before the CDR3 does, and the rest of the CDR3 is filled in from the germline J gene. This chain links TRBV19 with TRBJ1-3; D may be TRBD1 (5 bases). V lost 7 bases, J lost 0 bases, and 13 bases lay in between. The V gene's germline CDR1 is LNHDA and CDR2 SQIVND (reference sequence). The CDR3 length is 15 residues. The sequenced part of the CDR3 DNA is TGTGCCAGTACCGGGACTCCTAGCTCTGGAAACACC. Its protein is CASTGTPSSGNT. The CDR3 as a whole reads CASTGTPSSGNTIYF. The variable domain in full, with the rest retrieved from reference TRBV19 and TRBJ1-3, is DGGITQSPKYLFRKEGQNVTLSCEQNLNHDAMYWYRQDPGQGLRLIYYSQIVNDFQKGDIAEGYSVSREKKESFPLTVTSAQKNPTAFYLCASTGTPSSGNTIYFGEGSWLTVV.

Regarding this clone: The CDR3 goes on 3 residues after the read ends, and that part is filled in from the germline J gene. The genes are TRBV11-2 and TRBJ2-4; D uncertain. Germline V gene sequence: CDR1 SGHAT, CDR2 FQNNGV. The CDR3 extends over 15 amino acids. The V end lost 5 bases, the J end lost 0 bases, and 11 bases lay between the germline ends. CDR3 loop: CASSDAFIAKNIQYF. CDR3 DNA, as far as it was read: TGTGCCAGCAGCGATGCGTTTATAGCCAAAAACATT. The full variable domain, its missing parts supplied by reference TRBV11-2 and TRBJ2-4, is EAGVAQSPRYKIIEKRQSVAFWCNPISGHATLYWYQQILGQGPKLLIQFQNNGVVDDSQLPKDRFSAERLKGVDSTLKIQPAKLEDSAVYLCASSDAFIAKNIQYFGAGTRLSVL.

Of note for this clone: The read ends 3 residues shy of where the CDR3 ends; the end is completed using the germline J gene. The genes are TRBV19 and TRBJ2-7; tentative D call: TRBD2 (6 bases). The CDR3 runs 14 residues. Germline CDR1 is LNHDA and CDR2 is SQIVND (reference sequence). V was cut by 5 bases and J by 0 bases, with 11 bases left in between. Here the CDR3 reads CASSSGTRSYEQYF. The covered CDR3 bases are TGTGCCAGTAGTTCCGGGACTCGCTCCTACGAG.

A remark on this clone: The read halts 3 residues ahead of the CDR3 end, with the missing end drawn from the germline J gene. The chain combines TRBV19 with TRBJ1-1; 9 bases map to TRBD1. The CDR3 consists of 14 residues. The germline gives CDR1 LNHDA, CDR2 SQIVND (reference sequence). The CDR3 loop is CASSLTGTGKRAFF. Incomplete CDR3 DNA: TGTGCCAGTAGTCTAACCGGGACAGGGAAACGA.

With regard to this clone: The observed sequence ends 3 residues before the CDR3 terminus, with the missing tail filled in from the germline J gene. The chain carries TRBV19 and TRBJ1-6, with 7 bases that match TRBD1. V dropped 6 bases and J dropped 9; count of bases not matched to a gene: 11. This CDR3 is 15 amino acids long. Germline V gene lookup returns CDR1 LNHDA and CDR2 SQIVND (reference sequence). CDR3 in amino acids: CASRGDSPIISPLHF. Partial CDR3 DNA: TGTGCCAGTAGAGGGGACAGTCCAATTATTTCACCC.

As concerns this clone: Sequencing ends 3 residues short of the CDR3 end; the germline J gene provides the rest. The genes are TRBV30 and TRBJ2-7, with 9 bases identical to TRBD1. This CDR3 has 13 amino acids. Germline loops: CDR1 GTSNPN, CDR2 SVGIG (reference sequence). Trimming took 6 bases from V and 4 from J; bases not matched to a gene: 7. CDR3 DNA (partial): TGTGCCTGTACCGACAGGGGGGATTACGAG. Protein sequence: CACTDRGDYE. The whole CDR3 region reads CACTDRGDYEQYF.

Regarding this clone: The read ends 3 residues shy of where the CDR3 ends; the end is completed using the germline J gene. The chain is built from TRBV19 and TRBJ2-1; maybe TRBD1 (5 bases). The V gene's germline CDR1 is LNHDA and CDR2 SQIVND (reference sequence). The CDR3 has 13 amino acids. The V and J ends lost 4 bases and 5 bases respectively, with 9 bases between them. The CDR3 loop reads CASSKTVHNEQFF. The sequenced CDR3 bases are TGTGCCAGTAGTAAGACAGTGCACAATGAG.

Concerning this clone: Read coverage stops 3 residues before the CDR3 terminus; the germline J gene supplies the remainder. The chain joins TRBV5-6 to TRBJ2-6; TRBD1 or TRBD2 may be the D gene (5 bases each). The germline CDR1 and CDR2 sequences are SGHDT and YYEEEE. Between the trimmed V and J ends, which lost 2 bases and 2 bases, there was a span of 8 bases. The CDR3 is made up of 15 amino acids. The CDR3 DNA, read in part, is TGTGCCAGCAGCTTTGAGGGGACTGGGGCCAACGTC. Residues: CASSFEGTGANV. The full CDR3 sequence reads CASSFEGTGANVLTF.

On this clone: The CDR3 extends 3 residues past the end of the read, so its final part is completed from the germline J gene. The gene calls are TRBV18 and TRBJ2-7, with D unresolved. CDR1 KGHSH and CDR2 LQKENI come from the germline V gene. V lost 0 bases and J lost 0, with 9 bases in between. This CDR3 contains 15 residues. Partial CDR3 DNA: TGTGCCAGCTCACCACCGGTTAGAGCCTCCTACGAG. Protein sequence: CASSPPVRASYE. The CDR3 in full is CASSPPVRASYEQYF.

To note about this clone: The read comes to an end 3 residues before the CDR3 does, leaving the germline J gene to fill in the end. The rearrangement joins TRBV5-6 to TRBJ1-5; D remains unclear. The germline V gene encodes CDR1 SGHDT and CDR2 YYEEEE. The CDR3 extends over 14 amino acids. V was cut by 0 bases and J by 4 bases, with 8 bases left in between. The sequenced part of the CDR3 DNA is TGTGCCAGCAGCTTGGTGCAGAATAATCAGCCC. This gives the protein CASSLVQNNQP. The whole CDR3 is CASSLVQNNQPQHF.

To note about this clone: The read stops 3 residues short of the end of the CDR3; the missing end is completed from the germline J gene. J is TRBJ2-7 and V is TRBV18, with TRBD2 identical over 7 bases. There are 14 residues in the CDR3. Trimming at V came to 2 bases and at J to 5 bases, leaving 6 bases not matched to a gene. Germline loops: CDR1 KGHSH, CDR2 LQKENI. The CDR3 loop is CASSPGGGMDEQYF. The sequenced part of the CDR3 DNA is TGTGCCAGCTCACCAGGGGGGGGGATGGACGAG.

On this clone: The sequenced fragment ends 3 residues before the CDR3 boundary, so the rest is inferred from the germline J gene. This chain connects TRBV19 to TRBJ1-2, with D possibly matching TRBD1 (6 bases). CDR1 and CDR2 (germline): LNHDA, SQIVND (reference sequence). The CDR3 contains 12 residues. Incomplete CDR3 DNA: TGTGCCAGTAAACAGGGCAGCTACGGC. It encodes CASKQGSYG. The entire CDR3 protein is CASKQGSYGYTF. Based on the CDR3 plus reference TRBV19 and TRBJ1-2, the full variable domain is DGGITQSPKYLFRKEGQNVTLSCEQNLNHDAMYWYRQDPGQGLRLIYYSQIVNDFQKGDIAEGYSVSREKKESFPLTVTSAQKNPTAFYLCASKQGSYGYTFGSGTRLTVV.

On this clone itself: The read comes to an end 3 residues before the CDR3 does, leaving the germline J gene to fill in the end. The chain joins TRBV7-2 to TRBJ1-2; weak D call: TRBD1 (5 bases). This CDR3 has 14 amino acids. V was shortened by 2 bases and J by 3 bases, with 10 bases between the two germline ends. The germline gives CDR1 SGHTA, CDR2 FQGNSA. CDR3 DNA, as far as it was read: TGTGCCAGCAGCTTAAAGGGACTTGACTATGGC. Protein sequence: CASSLKGLDYG. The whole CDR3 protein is CASSLKGLDYGYTF. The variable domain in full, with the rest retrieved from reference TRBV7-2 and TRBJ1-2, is GAGVSQSPSNKVTEKGKDVELRCDPISGHTALYWYRQSLGQGLEFLIYFQGNSAPDKSGLPSDRFSAERTGGSVSTLTIQRTQQEDSAVYLCASSLKGLDYGYTFGSGTRLTVV.

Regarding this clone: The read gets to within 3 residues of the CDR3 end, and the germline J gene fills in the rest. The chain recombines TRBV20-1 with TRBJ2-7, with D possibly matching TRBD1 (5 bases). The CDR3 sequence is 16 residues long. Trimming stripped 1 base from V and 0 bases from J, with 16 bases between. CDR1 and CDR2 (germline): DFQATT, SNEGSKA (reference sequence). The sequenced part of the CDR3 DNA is TGCAGTGCTAGAGGACAGTCCCCCCTTGGCTCCTACGAG. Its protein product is CSARGQSPLGSYE. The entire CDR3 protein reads CSARGQSPLGSYEQYF.

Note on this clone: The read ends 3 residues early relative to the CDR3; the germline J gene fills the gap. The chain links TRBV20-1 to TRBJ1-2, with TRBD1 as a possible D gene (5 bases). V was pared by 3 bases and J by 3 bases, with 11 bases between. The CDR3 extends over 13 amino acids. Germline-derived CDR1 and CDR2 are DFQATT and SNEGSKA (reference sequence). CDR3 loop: CSASNDRYYGYTF. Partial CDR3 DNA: TGCAGTGCTAGTAACGACAGATACTATGGC.

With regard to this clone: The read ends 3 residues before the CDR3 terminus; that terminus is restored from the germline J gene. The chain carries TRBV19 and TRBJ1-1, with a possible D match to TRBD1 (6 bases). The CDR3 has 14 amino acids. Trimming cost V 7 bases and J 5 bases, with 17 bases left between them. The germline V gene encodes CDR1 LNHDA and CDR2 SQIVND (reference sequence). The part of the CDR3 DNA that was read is TGTGCCAGTAACTTACAGGGCATTTGGACTGAA. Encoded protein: CASNLQGIWTE. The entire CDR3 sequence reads CASNLQGIWTEAFF.

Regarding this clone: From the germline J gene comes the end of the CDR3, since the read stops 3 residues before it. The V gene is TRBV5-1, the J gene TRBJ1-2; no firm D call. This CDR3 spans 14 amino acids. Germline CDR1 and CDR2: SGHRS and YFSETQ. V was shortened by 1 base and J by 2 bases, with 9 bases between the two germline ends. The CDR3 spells CASSLTGLNYGYTF. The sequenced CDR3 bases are TGCGCCAGCAGCTTGACGGGGTTAAACTATGGC.